The 21 T cell receptor beta chains in this list originate from one sample, sequenced in a study of vaccination and CD4 T cells after COVID-19. TCRdb recomputed calls from the PCR reads with MiXCR, one row per CDR3 protein. The sample records 20,000 to 25,000 distinct CDR3 sequences, roughly 64% being singletons. The sequences come from CD4+ T cells from blood, collected before SARS-CoV-2 vaccination. The receptors stem from a human donor who had recovered from COVID-19.

The genes are TRBV6-1 and TRBJ2-5; 7 bases are shared with TRBD1. Per germline, CDR1 MNHNS and CDR2 SASEGT. After removal of 6 bases from V and 5 bases from J, the junction contained 15 bases not matched to a gene. This CDR3 is 16 amino acids long. CDR3: CASSSRQRGLGETQYF. As DNA, the CDR3 is TGTGCCAGCAGCTCCCGTCAAAGGGGGCTGGGTGAGACCCAGTACTTC.

This clonotype was counted a few times. V is TRBV6-1 and J is TRBJ1-6; 8 bases match TRBD1. This CDR3 has 14 amino acids. The V gene's germline CDR1 is MNHNS and CDR2 SASEGT. The V segment lost 5 bases and the J segment 6 bases; nucleotides outside the gene matches: 3. DNA for the CDR3: TGTGCCAGCAGTAGAGGACAGGGTAATTCACCCCTCCACTTT. Protein: CASSRGQGNSPLHF.

The chain couples TRBV11-2 to TRBJ1-1; D gene uncertain. The V end lost 2 bases, the J end lost 1 base, and 5 bases lay between the germline ends. Germline CDR1 and CDR2: SGHAT and FQNNGV. There are 13 residues in the CDR3. CDR3 region: CASSLQQNTEAFF. CDR3 nucleotide sequence: TGTGCCAGCAGCTTACAACAGAACACTGAAGCTTTCTTT.

This clonotype was seen a few times. The chain recombines TRBV20-1 with TRBJ1-1, with no clear D. The CDR3 has 14 residues. Trimming took 5 bases from V and 4 from J, leaving 17 bases between them. The germline V gene has CDR1 DFQATT and CDR2 SNEGSKA (reference sequence). In nucleotides, the CDR3 is TGCAGTGCTCGCGACGGTCGACGTCCCACTGAAGCTTTCTTT. It translates to CSARDGRRPTEAFF.

V gene TRBV30 combines with J gene TRBJ1-6, with D tentatively TRBD1 (6 bases). Trimming pared 4 bases from V and 3 bases from J, leaving 7 bases between. Germline V gives CDR1 GTSNPN, CDR2 SVGIG (reference sequence). The CDR3 spans 13 residues. The CDR3 DNA reads TGTGCCTGGAAAGGGGGCTATAATTCACCCCTCCACTTT. Protein sequence: CAWKGGYNSPLHF.

The rearrangement links TRBV6-1 to TRBJ2-3; D gene unclear. CDR1 and CDR2 from the germline V gene are MNHNS and SASEGT. V dropped 10 bases and J dropped 0 bases, with 11 bases sitting between them. This CDR3 is built from 13 residues. The CDR3 sequence: CATGISSTDTQYF. CDR3 nucleotides: TGTGCCACTGGCATCTCTAGCACAGATACGCAGTATTTT.

V and J are TRBV10-3 and TRBJ1-1; the D gene is possibly TRBD1 (5 bases). The germline V gene has CDR1 ENHRY and CDR2 SYGVKD. V was cut by 2 bases and J by 4 bases, with 11 bases left in between. The length of the CDR3 is 14 residues. The CDR3 reads CAISEVSGGTEAFF. Written as DNA, the CDR3 is TGTGCCATCAGTGAGGTCTCGGGGGGCACTGAAGCTTTCTTT.

This clonotype appeared a few times. The chain has TRBV20-1 and TRBJ1-2; possible D gene TRBD1, 5 bases. This CDR3 comprises 17 residues. Germline V CDR1 and CDR2: DFQATT, SNEGSKA (reference sequence). With 0 bases removed from V and 2 bases from J, the gap between germline ends came to 19 bases. This chain's CDR3 is CSARDPRGAGFNYGYTF. Here the CDR3 DNA reads TGCAGTGCTAGAGATCCCCGGGGTGCAGGGTTCAACTATGGCTACACCTTC.

CDR3 protein: CASSSSGLSYNEQFF. In DNA, the CDR3 is TGTGCCAGCAGCTCTAGCGGGCTCTCCTACAATGAGCAGTTCTTC. The chain joins TRBV7-8 to TRBJ2-1, with 8 bases aligning to TRBD2. After removal of 4 bases from V and 0 bases from J, the junction contained 2 bases not matched to a gene. The CDR3 has 15 amino acids. Germline values: CDR1 SGHVS, CDR2 FQNEAQ.

V gene TRBV7-9 combines with J gene TRBJ1-2, with D perhaps TRBD1 (5 bases). This CDR3 region has 13 residues. CDR1 is SEHNR and CDR2 is FQNEAQ in the germline V gene (reference sequence). Trimming removed 2 bases at V and 8 bases at J, with 12 bases between. The CDR3 DNA is TGTGCCAGCAGCTTAAAGGGACCTGGAGGCTACACCTTC. Translation: CASSLKGPGGYTF.

This chain uses TRBV27 with TRBJ1-1; D is perhaps TRBD1 (6 bases). CDR3 size: 13 residues. The ends were cut back, 8 bases at V and 0 bases at J, with 10 bases in the middle. Germline CDR1 reads MNHEY; CDR2 reads SMNVEV (reference sequence). In DNA, the CDR3 is TGTGCCAGCTTGGACAGCCTGAACACTGAAGCTTTCTTT. The encoded protein is CASLDSLNTEAFF.

This clonotype was recorded a few times. CDR3 region: CASSSGLAGGAGELFF. The CDR3 DNA follows: TGTGCCAGCAGTTCCGGACTAGCGGGAGGTGCCGGGGAGCTGTTTTTT. The V gene is TRBV27, the J gene TRBJ2-2; 14 nucleotides align to TRBD2. Germline values: CDR1 MNHEY, CDR2 SMNVEV (reference sequence). V shed 4 bases, J shed 6 bases, and the junction held 4 bases outside the gene matches. The CDR3 has 16 amino acids.

The chain employs TRBV28 and TRBJ1-1; D gene uncertain. V gave up 3 bases and J gave up 6 bases, with 5 bases separating them. This CDR3 contains 11 residues. CDR1 is MDHEN and CDR2 is SYDVKM in the germline V gene. The CDR3 region has the DNA TGTGCCAGCAGTTTGAGGTCTGAAGCTTTCTTT. Protein product: CASSLRSEAFF.

This clonotype was counted between two and nine times. The chain is built from TRBV29-1 and TRBJ1-2; TRBD1 matches at 7 bases. V was pared by 7 bases and J by 3 bases, with 14 bases of the junction left unmatched. There are 15 residues in the CDR3. CDR1 is SQVTM, CDR2 ANQGSEA, per germline. The CDR3 DNA sequence: TGCAGCGCTAAGGGGCCCCCGACAGGGCACTATGGCTACACCTTC. It specifies CSAKGPPTGHYGYTF. The whole variable domain, remainder taken from reference TRBV29-1 and TRBJ1-2, is SAVISQKPSRDICQRGTSLTIQCQVDSQVTMMFWYRQQPGQSLTLIATANQGSEATYESGFVIDKFPISRPNLTFSTLTVSNMSPEDSSIYLCSAKGPPTGHYGYTFGSGTRLTVV.

The chain employs TRBV21-1 and TRBJ1-2. TRBV21-1 is an annotated pseudogene. This CDR3 contains 17 residues. Here the CDR3 DNA reads TGTGCCAGCAGCAATGCTTGTTACGTTGGGAGCTCCTATGGCTACACCTTC. This sequence encodes CASSNACYVGSSYGYTF.

The V call is TRBV7-8, the J call TRBJ1-1, with D possibly being TRBD1 (5 bases). The CDR3 is made up of 15 amino acids. Per the germline V gene, CDR1 is SGHVS and CDR2 is FQNEAQ. Trimming removed 5 bases at V and 1 base at J, with 14 bases between. The CDR3 region is CASSMIFRGNTEAFF. Here the CDR3 DNA reads TGTGCCAGCAGCATGATCTTTAGGGGGAACACTGAAGCTTTCTTT. Complete variable domain (other parts from reference TRBV7-8 and TRBJ1-1): GAGVSQSPRYKVAKRGQDVALRCDPISGHVSLFWYQQALGQGPEFLTYFQNEAQLDKSGLPSDRFFAERPEGSVSTLKIQRTQQEDSAVYLCASSMIFRGNTEAFFGQGTRLTVV.

This clonotype was counted a few times. The chain links TRBV7-8 to TRBJ2-7; 10 bases align to TRBD2. The length of the CDR3 is 17 residues. V lost 2 bases to trimming and J lost 0 bases; unmatched junction nucleotides: 7. Germline V gene sequence: CDR1 SGHVS, CDR2 FQNEAQ. The DNA for the CDR3 is TGTGCCAGCAGCTTACGTGTAGCGGGAGGCCCCTCCTACGAGCAGTACTTC. Its translation: CASSLRVAGGPSYEQYF.

The gene calls are TRBV20-1 and TRBJ1-4, with TRBD1 as a possible D gene (6 bases). CDR3 length equals 13 residues. Germline lookup yields CDR1 DFQATT and CDR2 SNEGSKA (reference sequence). With 5 bases removed from V and 7 bases from J, the gap between germline ends came to 14 bases. The CDR3 is CSASRGTPEKLFF. Written as DNA, the CDR3 is TGCAGTGCTTCCAGGGGAACTCCTGAAAAACTGTTTTTT.

The chain recombines TRBV2 with TRBJ2-5; a weak D match, TRBD1 (5 bases). The V and J ends lost 4 bases and 4 bases respectively, with 7 bases between them. CDR3 length equals 12 residues. Germline V CDR1 and CDR2: SNHLY, FYNNEI. The CDR3: CASSGGGETQYF. Written as DNA, the CDR3 is TGTGCCAGCAGTGGGGGCGGAGAGACCCAGTACTTC.

V is TRBV20-1 and J is TRBJ1-1; 8 bases are shared with TRBD1. Germline lookup yields CDR1 DFQATT and CDR2 SNEGSKA (reference sequence). This CDR3 is 15 amino acids long. The ends lost 5 bases at V and 7 bases at J; junction bases unmatched: 15. The chain's CDR3 is CSADQGARPGLEAFF. The CDR3 region has the DNA TGCAGTGCTGATCAGGGGGCGAGACCCGGCCTTGAAGCTTTCTTT.

This chain uses TRBV12-3 or TRBV12-4 with TRBJ1-1, with 7 bases matching TRBD1. The CDR3 covers 14 residues. V was pared by 5 bases and J by 11 bases, with 14 bases of the junction left unmatched. CDR3 loop: CASSDRDSGLEAFF. CDR3 DNA sequence: TGTGCCAGCAGTGACCGGGACAGCGGCCTTGAGGCTTTCTTT.